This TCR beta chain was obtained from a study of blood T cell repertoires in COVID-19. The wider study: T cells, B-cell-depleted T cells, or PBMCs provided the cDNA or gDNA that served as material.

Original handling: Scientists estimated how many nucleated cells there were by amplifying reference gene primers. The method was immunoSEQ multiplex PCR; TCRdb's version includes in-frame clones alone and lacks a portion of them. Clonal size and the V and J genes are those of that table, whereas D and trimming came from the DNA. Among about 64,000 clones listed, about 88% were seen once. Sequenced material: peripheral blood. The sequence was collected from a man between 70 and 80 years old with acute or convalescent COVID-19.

Written as DNA, the CDR3 is TGTGCCAGCTCAACTGGGACAGGAGGACAGCCCCAGCATTTT. Translating it yields CASSTGTGGQPQHF. This chain connects TRBV18 to TRBJ1-5, with 8 positions matching TRBD1. The CDR3 loop spans 14 amino acids. Per germline, CDR1 KGHSH and CDR2 LQKENI. V was clipped by 5 bases and J by 7 bases; unmatched bases: 7.